This paragraph covers one T cell receptor (beta chain) sequence. The data were obtained in a study of blood T cell repertoires in COVID-19. Profiled with immunoSEQ multiplex PCR; TCRdb holds only in-frame clones, not every one. The sample shows about 250,000 clones, approximately 90% of them seen only once. The germline V gene has CDR1 SGHTA and CDR2 FQGNSA. Trimming removed 4 bases from V and 7 bases from J; junction bases left unmatched: 7. CDR3 length equals 15 residues. Sequenced input: peripheral blood. This clonotype was obtained from a young man with active or convalescent COVID-19. This rearrangement joins TRBV7-2 to TRBJ2-7; 13 bases map to TRBD2. The CDR3 is CASSSGTSGAWEQYF. CDR3 sequence (DNA): TGTGCCAGCAGCTCAGGGACTAGCGGGGCCTGGGAGCAGTACTTC.